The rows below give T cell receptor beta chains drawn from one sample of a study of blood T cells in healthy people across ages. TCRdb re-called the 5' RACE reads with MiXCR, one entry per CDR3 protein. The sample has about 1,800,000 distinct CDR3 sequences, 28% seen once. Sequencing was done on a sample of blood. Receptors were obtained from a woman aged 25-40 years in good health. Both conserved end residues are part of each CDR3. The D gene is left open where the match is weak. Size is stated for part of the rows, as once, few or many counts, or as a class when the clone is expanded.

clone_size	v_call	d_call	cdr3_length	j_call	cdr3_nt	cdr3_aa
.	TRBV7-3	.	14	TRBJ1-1	TGTGCCAGCAGCTTAGGTCCGGAACACACTGAAGCTTTCTTT	CASSLGPEHTEAFF
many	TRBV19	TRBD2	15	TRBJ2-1	TGTGCCAGTATGAGCAGTAGCGGGCCAGCGAATGAGCAGTTCTTC	CASMSSSGPANEQFF
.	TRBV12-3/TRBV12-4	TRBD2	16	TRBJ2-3	TGTGCCAGCAGTTTAGTGGACGGGAGGCCCACAGATACGCAGTATTTT	CASSLVDGRPTDTQYF
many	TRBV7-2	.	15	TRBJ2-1	TGTGCCAGCAGCTTCCGGGGACAACCTTACAATGAGCAGTTCTTC	CASSFRGQPYNEQFF
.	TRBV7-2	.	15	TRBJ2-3	TGTGCCAGCAGCCGAGCGACAACTAGCACAGACACGCAGTATTTT	CASSRATTSTDTQYF
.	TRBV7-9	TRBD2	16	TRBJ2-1	TGTGCCAGCAGCTCCCCTAGCGGGAGCTCCTACAGTGAGCAGTTCTTC	CASSSPSGSSYSEQFF
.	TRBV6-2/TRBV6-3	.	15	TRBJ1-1	TGTGCCAGCAGCCCGGTGTTGAGGGATAGGAATGAAGCTTTCTTT	CASSPVLRDRNEAFF
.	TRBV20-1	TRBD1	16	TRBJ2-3	TGCAGTGCTAGAGATGGGACAGGGACCATGACCGATACGCAGTATTTT	CSARDGTGTMTDTQYF
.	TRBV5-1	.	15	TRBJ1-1	TGCGCCAGCAGCTTGGAAGAGGGGGTACGGACCGAAGCTTTCTTT	CASSLEEGVRTEAFF
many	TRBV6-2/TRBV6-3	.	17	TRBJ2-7	TGTGCCAGCAGCTTCGAGACAGACACCCGTCCCTCCTACGAGCAGTACTTC	CASSFETDTRPSYEQYF
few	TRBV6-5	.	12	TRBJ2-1	TGTGCCAGCAGGTCCCCCCGAAATGAGCAGTTCTTC	CASRSPRNEQFF
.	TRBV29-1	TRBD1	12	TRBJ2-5	TGCAGCGCGGAGGGACAGGGGGAGACCCAGTACTTC	CSAEGQGETQYF
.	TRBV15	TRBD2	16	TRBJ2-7	TGTGCCACCAGCAGAGAACTACTAGCGGTAACCTACGGGCAGTACTTC	CATSRELLAVTYGQYF
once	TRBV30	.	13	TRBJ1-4	TGTGCCTGGAGTGGTTCGGGGCTAGAAAAACTGTTTTTT	CAWSGSGLEKLFF
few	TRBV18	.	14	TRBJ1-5	TGTGCCAGCTCACCACCGATAGGAAATCAGCCCCAGCATTTT	CASSPPIGNQPQHF
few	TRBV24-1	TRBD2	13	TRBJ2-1	TGTGCCACCGGAGCGGGACCCTACAATGAGCAGTTCTTC	CATGAGPYNEQFF
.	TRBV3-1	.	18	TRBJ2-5	TGTGCCAGCAGCCACAAGATTCTGGACGACGAAGCGCAAGAGACCCAGTACTTC	CASSHKILDDEAQETQYF
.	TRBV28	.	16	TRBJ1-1	TGTGCCAGCAGGACGGACCTCCGGAGGGAAAACACTGAAGCTTTCTTT	CASRTDLRRENTEAFF
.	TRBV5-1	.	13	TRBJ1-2	TGCGCCAGCAGCTTCATAGGTGTCTATGGCTACACCTTC	CASSFIGVYGYTF
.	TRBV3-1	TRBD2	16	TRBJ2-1	TGTGCCAGCAGCCTTCTAGCGGGAGGGCCCAAGAATGAGCAGTTCTTC	CASSLLAGGPKNEQFF
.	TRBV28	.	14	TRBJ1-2	TGTGCCAGCAGTTCAGGGGTAGGCAACTATGGCTACACCTTC	CASSSGVGNYGYTF
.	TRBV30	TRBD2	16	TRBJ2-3	TGTGCCAGGAGGGGGACTAGCGGGAGTTGGGAAGATACGCAGTATTTT	CARRGTSGSWEDTQYF
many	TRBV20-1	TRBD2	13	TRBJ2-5	TGCAGTGCCGGAGGGACTACCCAAGAGACCCAGTACTTC	CSAGGTTQETQYF
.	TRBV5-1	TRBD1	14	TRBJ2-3	TGCGCCAGCAGCTGGGGGACAGTCCCAGATACGCAGTATTTT	CASSWGTVPDTQYF
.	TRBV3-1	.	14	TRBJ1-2	TGTGCCAGCAGCCACAGGGGTAACACGGATGGCTACACCTTC	CASSHRGNTDGYTF
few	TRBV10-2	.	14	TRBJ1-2	TGCGCCAGCCTGGGGGTAGAGGCCCGCTATGGCTACACCTTC	CASLGVEARYGYTF
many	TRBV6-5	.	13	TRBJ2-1	TGTGCCAGCAGATCGGTACACTACAATGAGCAGTTCTTC	CASRSVHYNEQFF
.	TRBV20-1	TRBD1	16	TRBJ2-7	TGCAGTGCTAGAGGTGAGGGGACAGGACGCTCCTACGAGCAGTACTTC	CSARGEGTGRSYEQYF
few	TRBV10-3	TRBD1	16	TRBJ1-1	TGTGCCATCAGCTCGATGACAGGGGGAATGAACACTGAAGCTTTCTTT	CAISSMTGGMNTEAFF
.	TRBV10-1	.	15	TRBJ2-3	TGCGCCAGCAGTGAAGATGCGTTGGGGGCAGACACGCAGTATTTT	CASSEDALGADTQYF
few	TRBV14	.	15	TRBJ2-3	TGTGCCAGCAGCCGCCTAGCGAGAACCACAGATACGCAGTATTTT	CASSRLARTTDTQYF
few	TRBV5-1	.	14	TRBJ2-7	TGCGCCAGCAGCTTGGGTGAGGCGGGCTACGAGCAGTACTTC	CASSLGEAGYEQYF
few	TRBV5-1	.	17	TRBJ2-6	TGCGCCAGCAGACCCGGGTTTCAAATCTCTGGGGCCAACGTCCTGACTTTC	CASRPGFQISGANVLTF
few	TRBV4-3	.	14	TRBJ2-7	TGCGCCAGCAGCCCTGGCGGGACCAACAATGAGCAGTACTTC	CASSPGGTNNEQYF
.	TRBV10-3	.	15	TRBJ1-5	TGTGCCATCAGTGAGTCGCAGGGAATGAATCAGCCCCAGCATTTT	CAISESQGMNQPQHF
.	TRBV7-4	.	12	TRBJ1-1	TGTGCCAGCTGGGGAACCCCTCCGGAAGCTTTCTTT	CASWGTPPEAFF
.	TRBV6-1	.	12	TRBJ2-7	TGTGCCAGCACTGAGACCGAACGGGAGCAGTACTTC	CASTETEREQYF
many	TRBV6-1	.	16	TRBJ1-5	TGTGCCAGCGACCCCGGAAGGGCCTTTATCTCTCAGCCCCAGCATTTT	CASDPGRAFISQPQHF
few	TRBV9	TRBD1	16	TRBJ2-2	TGTGCCAGCAGTAATAGACAGGGCATGGACACCGGGGAGCTGTTTTTT	CASSNRQGMDTGELFF
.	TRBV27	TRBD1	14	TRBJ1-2	TGTGCCAGCAGCTGGAGACAGGGTGTACATGGCTACACCTTC	CASSWRQGVHGYTF
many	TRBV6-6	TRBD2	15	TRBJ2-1	TGTGCCAGCAGTTACGCACCCGGGACTAGTGGTGAGCAGTTCTTC	CASSYAPGTSGEQFF
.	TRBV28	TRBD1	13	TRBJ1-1	TGTGCCAGCAGTTTTTTCGGGACAGTTGAAGCTTTCTTT	CASSFFGTVEAFF
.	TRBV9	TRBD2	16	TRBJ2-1	TGTGCCAGCAGCGTAGATAACAGCGGGGGGGCATATGAGCAGTTCTTC	CASSVDNSGGAYEQFF
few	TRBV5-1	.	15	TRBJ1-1	TGCGCCAGCAGCGCAGAACTGAACCGGAACACTGAAGCTTTCTTT	CASSAELNRNTEAFF
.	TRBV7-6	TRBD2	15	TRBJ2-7	TGTGCCAGCAGCTTAGAGCCTAGCGGGAGCAATGAGCAGTACTTC	CASSLEPSGSNEQYF
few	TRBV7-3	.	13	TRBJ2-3	TGTGCCAGCAGCTCCCAGACCGGCGATACGCAGTATTTT	CASSSQTGDTQYF
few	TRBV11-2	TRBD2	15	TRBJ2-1	TGTGCCAGCAGCCCCGGGACTAGCGGGTTAGATGAGCAGTTCTTC	CASSPGTSGLDEQFF
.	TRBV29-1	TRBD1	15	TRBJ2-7	TGCAGCGTTGAGCCTAGGGGACAGGGGGCGTCCGAGCAGTACTTC	CSVEPRGQGASEQYF
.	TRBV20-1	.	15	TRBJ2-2	TGCAGTGCTACGCCGGGACATCGAGGCACCGGGGAGCTGTTTTTT	CSATPGHRGTGELFF
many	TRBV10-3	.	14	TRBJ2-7	TGTGCCATCAGTGAGCCTCGGGGGATCTACGAGCAGTACTTC	CAISEPRGIYEQYF